A single sample is the source of the 3 T cell receptor beta chains below, sequenced in a study of T-cell reconstitution after alpha-beta-depleted transplantation in children. Preparation of the TCRbeta library used unique molecular identifiers. TCRdb redid the calling of the PCR reads with MiXCR, one entry per CDR3 protein. This table has around 800,000 distinct CDR3 sequences, 16% appearing once. The specimen comprised PBMCs, mostly from graft donor cells, sampled 360 days after TCRalphabeta/CD19-depleted stem cell transplant. The receptors stem from a male patient aged 5 to 17 who had a stem cell transplant for acute lymphoblastic leukemia, so the T cells may come from the graft donor.

A few counts support this clonotype. V usage is TRBV29-1 and J usage is TRBJ1-2; TRBD1 matches at 7 bases. The junction had 14 bases not matched to a gene; V was cut back by 4 bases and J by 6 bases. The CDR3 is 15 residues long. Per the germline V gene, CDR1 is SQVTM and CDR2 is ANQGSEA. CDR3 DNA sequence: TGCAGCGTTGGGACAGGCCCGTGGCGGATCGATGGCTACACCTTC. Translated: CSVGTGPWRIDGYTF.

J is TRBJ2-7 and V is TRBV20-1; 8 nucleotides align to TRBD1. The CDR3 totals 14 residues. V lost 0 bases, J lost 3 bases, and 4 bases stayed unmatched. CDR1 and CDR2 from the germline V gene are DFQATT and SNEGSKA (reference sequence). The CDR3 spells CSARDSDRVYEQYF. CDR3 nucleotide sequence: TGCAGTGCTAGAGATTCGGACAGGGTCTACGAGCAGTACTTC.

This clonotype came up many times. The V gene is TRBV9, the J gene TRBJ2-1, with unresolved D. The CDR3 extends over 14 amino acids. Germline loops: CDR1 SGDLS, CDR2 YYNGEE. The V and J ends lost 1 base and 4 bases respectively, with 9 bases between them. CDR3 in DNA: TGTGCCAGCAGCGTACGCGAGTCTTACAATGAGCAGTTCTTC. Protein product: CASSVRESYNEQFF.